This passage covers 2 T cell receptor beta chains from one sample sequenced in a study of blood T cell repertoires in COVID-19. Sequencing used immunoSEQ multiplex PCR; TCRdb keeps in-frame clones, though not all of them. The sample lists tens of thousands of clones; about 89% were seen once. Sequencing was performed on peripheral blood. The source is a man aged 65 to 79 with active or convalescent COVID-19.

The J gene is TRBJ1-4, the V gene TRBV5-4; D is undetermined. V lost 0 bases, J lost 0 bases, and 6 bases lay in between. Germline-derived CDR1 and CDR2 are SGHNT and YYREEE (reference sequence). The CDR3 extends over 15 amino acids. CDR3 region: CASSLDRSTNEKLFF. In DNA, the CDR3 is TGTGCCAGCAGCTTGGATCGGTCAACTAATGAAAAACTGTTTTTT.

The chain employs TRBV28 and TRBJ1-5; possible D gene TRBD1, 5 bases. Germline lookup yields CDR1 MDHEN and CDR2 SYDVKM. V dropped 5 bases and J dropped 15 bases, with 17 bases sitting between them. CDR3 size: 12 residues. The CDR3 reads CASSRQGNSRHF. DNA of the CDR3: TGTGCCAGCAGTCGTCAGGGAAACTCCCGGCATTTT.